One and the same sample provided the 3 T cell receptor beta chains below, sequenced in a study of PD-1 blockade in classical Hodgkin lymphoma. The table came from immunoSEQ multiplex PCR; TCRdb's copy has only in-frame clones and leaves some out. The repertoire holds 30,000 to 35,000 clones, with about 80% as singletons. Time point reported: cycle 4 day 1 (C4D1), after 5 to 7 weeks of nivolumab. Every patient was affected by relapse after autologous stem cell transplantation, while exposure to brentuximab vedotin was not uniform. Magnetic negative selection served to purify CD4+ T cells out of PBMCs that had been thawed. This material consisted of CD4+ T cells from blood, taken before the fourth cycle of nivolumab. These receptor sequences come from a human donor with classical Hodgkin lymphoma.

This clone was detected only once. This chain uses TRBV25-1 with TRBJ2-5; 8 nucleotides match TRBD2. The V gene's germline CDR1 is MGHDK and CDR2 SYGVNS. V lost 5 bases and J lost 4; bases outside the gene matches: 9. The CDR3 runs 15 residues. Here the CDR3 reads CASSPQGLAIETQYF. Written as DNA, the CDR3 is TGTGCCAGCAGTCCACAAGGACTAGCCATAGAGACCCAGTACTTC. The full variable domain, rest sourced from reference TRBV25-1 and TRBJ2-5, is EADIYQTPRYLVIGTGKKITLECSQTMGHDKMYWYQQDPGMELHLIHYSYGVNSTEKGDLSSESTVSRIRTEHFPLTLESARPSHTSQYLCASSPQGLAIETQYFGPGTRLLVL.

The gene calls are TRBV6-5 and TRBJ1-6; the D gene is possibly TRBD1 (6 bases). This CDR3 contains 15 residues. CDR1 is MNHEY, CDR2 SVGAGI, per germline. Trimming left V 5 bases short and J 7 bases short, with 15 bases between. As DNA, the CDR3 is TGTGCCAGCAGTCGCCACAGGGAGGGAAATTCACCCCTCCACTTT. Protein sequence: CASSRHREGNSPLHF.

The chain couples TRBV30 to TRBJ1-1; D gene unclear. The CDR3 is 13 amino acids. Germline V gene lookup returns CDR1 GTSNPN and CDR2 SVGIG (reference sequence). Trimming pared 4 bases from V and 5 bases from J, leaving 14 bases between. Here the CDR3 reads CAWKMGRVTEAFF. The CDR3 nucleotides read TGTGCCTGGAAAATGGGTCGAGTTACTGAAGCTTTCTTT.